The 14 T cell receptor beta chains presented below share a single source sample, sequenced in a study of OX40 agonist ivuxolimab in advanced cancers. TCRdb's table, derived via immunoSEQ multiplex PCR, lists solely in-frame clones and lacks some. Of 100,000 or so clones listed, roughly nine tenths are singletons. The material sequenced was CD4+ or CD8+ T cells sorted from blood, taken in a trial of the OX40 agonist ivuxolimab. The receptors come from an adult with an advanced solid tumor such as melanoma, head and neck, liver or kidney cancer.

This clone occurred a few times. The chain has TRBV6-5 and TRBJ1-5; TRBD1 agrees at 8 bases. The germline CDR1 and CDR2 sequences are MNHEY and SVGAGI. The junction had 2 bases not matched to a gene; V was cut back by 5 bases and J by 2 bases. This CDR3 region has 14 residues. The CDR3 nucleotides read TGTGCCAGCAGTCAGGACAGGGGCAATCAGCCCCAGCATTTT. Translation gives CASSQDRGNQPQHF.

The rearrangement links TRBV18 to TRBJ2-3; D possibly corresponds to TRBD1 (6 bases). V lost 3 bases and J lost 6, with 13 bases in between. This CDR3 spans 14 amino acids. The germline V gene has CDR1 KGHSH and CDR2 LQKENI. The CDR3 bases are TGTGCCAGCTCACCTCTCGCAGGGGTTGATACGCAGTATTTT. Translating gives CASSPLAGVDTQYF.

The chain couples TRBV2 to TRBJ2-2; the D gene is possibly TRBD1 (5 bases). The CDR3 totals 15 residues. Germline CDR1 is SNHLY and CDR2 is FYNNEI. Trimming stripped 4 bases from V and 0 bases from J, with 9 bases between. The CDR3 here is CASSGQGTNTGELFF. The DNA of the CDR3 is TGTGCCAGCAGTGGGCAGGGAACGAACACCGGGGAGCTGTTTTTT. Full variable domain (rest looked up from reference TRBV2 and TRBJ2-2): EPEVTQTPSHQVTQMGQEVILRCVPISNHLYFYWYRQILGQKVEFLVSFYNNEISEKSEIFDDQFSVERPDGSNFTLKIRSTKLEDSAMYFCASSGQGTNTGELFFGEGSRLTVL.

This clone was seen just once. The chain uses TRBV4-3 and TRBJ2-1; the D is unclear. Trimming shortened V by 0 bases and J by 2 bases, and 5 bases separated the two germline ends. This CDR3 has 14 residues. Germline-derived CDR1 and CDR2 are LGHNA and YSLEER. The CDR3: CASSQDQTYNEQFF. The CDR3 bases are TGCGCCAGCAGCCAAGACCAGACCTACAATGAGCAGTTCTTC.

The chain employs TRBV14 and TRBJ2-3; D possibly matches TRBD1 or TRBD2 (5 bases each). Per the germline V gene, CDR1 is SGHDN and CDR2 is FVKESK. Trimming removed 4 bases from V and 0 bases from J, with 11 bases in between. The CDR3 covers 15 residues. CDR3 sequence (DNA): TGTGCCAGCAGCCGGGGACGGCGTAGCACAGATACGCAGTATTTT. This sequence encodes CASSRGRRSTDTQYF.

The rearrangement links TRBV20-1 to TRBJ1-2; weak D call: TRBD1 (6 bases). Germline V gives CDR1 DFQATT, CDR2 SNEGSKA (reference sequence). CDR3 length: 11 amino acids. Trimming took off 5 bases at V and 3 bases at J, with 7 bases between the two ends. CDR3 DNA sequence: TGCAGTGCTGGGGGCCACTATGGCTACACCTTC. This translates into CSAGGHYGYTF.

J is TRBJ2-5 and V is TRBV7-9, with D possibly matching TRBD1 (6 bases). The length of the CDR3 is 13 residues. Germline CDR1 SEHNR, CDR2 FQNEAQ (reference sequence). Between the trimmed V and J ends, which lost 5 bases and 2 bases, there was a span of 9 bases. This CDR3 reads CASSTGLQETQYF. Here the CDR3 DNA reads TGTGCCAGCAGCACAGGGCTTCAAGAGACCCAGTACTTC. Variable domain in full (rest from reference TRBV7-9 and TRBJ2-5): DTGVSQNPRHKITKRGQNVTFRCDPISEHNRLYWYRQTLGQGPEFLTYFQNEAQLEKSRLLSDRFSAERPKGSFSTLEIQRTEQGDSAMYLCASSTGLQETQYFGPGTRLLVL.

This chain's CDR3 is CARTQTHRDRVYEQYF. The CDR3 DNA reads TGTGCCAGGACTCAAACCCACCGGGACAGGGTTTACGAGCAGTACTTC. The chain carries TRBV9 and TRBJ2-7, with 9 bases fitting TRBD1. The CDR3 is 16 residues long. The V gene end was trimmed by 8 bases and the J gene end by 4 bases; junction bases not matched to a gene: 16. The germline CDR1 and CDR2 sequences are SGDLS and YYNGEE.

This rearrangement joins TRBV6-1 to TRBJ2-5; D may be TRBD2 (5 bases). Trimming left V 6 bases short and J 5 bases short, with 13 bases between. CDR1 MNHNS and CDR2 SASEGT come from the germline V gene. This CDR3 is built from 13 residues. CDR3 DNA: TGTGCCAGCAGGGCCTTTGGCGGGGAGACCCAGTACTTC. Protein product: CASRAFGGETQYF.

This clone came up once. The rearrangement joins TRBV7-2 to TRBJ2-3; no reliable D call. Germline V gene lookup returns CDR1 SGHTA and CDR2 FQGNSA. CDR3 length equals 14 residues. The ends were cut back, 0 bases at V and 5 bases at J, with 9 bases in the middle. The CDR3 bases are TGTGCCAGCAGCTTAGCGCCGGCGCTAGATACGCAGTATTTT. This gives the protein CASSLAPALDTQYF.

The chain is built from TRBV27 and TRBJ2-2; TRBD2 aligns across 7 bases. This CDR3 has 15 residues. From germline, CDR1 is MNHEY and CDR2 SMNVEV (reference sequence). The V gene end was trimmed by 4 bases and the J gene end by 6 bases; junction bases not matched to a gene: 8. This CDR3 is CASSYGTTQSGELFF. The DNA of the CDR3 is TGTGCCAGCAGTTACGGGACTACTCAGTCCGGGGAGCTGTTTTTT.

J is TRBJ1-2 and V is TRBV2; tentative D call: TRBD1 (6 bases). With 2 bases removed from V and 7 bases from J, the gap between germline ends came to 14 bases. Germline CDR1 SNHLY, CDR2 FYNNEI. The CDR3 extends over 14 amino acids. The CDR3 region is CASSEMSGAGGYTF. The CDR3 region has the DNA TGTGCCAGCAGTGAAATGTCAGGGGCAGGTGGCTACACCTTC.

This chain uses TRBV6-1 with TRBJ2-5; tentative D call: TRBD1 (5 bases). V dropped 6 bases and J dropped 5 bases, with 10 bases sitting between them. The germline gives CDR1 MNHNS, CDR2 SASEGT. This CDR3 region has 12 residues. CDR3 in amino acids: CASRDSGETQYF. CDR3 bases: TGTGCCAGCAGAGACTCAGGGGAGACCCAGTACTTC.

CDR3 in amino acids: CASSLPRSDRDRSYNEQFF. CDR3 DNA: TGTGCCAGCAGCCTCCCCCGCTCTGACAGGGATCGGTCCTACAATGAGCAGTTCTTC. The genes are TRBV7-9 and TRBJ2-1, with 7 positions matching TRBD1. CDR1 and CDR2 from the germline V gene are SEHNR and FQNEAQ (reference sequence). The CDR3 runs to 19 residues. V shed 5 bases, J shed 1 base, and the junction held 17 bases outside the gene matches. The full variable domain, rest sourced from reference TRBV7-9 and TRBJ2-1, is DTGVSQNPRHKITKRGQNVTFRCDPISEHNRLYWYRQTLGQGPEFLTYFQNEAQLEKSRLLSDRFSAERPKGSFSTLEIQRTEQGDSAMYLCASSLPRSDRDRSYNEQFFGPGTRLTVL.